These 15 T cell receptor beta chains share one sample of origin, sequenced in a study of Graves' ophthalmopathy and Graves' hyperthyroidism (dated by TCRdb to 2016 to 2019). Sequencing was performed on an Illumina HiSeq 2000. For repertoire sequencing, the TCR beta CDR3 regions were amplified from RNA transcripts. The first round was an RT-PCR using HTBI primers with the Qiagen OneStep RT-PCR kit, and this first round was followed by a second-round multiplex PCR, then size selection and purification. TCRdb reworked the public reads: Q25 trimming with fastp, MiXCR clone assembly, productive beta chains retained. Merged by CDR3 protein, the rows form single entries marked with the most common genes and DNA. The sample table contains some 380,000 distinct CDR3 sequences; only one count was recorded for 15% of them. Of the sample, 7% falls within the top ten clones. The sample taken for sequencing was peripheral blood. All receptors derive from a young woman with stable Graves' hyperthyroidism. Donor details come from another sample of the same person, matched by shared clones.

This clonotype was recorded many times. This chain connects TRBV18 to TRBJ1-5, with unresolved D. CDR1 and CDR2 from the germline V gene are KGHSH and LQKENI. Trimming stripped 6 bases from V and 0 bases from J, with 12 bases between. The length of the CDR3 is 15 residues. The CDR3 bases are TGTGCCAGCTCCTCGGACCAGAATAGCAATCAGCCCCAGCATTTT. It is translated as CASSSDQNSNQPQHF. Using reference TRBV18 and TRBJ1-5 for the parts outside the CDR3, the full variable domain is NAGVMQNPRHLVRRRGQEARLRCSPMKGHSHVYWYRQLPEEGLKFMVYLQKENIIDESGMPKERFSAEFPKEGPSILRIQQVVRGDSAAYFCASSSDQNSNQPQHFGDGTRLSIL.

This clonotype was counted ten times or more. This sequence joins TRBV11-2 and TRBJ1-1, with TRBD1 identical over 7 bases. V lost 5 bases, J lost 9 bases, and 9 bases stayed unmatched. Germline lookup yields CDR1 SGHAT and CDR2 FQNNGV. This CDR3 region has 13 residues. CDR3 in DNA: TGTGCCAGCAGCCCTGACAGGGAGGGTAAAGCTTTCTTT. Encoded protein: CASSPDREGKAFF.

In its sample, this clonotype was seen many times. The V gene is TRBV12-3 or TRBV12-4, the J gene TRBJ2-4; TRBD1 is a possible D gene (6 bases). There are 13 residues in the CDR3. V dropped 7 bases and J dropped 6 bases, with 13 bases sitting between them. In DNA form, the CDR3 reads TGTGCCAGCAACATCAGGGGTGTAAACATTCAGTACTTC. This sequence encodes CASNIRGVNIQYF.

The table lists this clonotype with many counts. For the CDR3, the DNA is TGTGCCAGCACTATTCAAACAGGTGCAACTAATGAAAAACTGTTTTTT. Translation gives CASTIQTGATNEKLFF. The rearrangement uses TRBV12-3 or TRBV12-4 and TRBJ1-4; tentatively, D is TRBD1 (5 bases). V gave up 7 bases and J gave up 0 bases, with 15 bases separating them. The CDR3 is made up of 16 amino acids.

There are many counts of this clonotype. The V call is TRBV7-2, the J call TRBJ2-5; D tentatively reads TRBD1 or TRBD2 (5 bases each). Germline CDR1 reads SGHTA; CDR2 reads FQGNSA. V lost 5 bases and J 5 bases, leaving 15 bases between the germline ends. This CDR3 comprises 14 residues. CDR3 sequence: CASSRPGDGETQYF. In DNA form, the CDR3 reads TGTGCCAGCAGCCGACCTGGGGACGGGGAGACCCAGTACTTC.

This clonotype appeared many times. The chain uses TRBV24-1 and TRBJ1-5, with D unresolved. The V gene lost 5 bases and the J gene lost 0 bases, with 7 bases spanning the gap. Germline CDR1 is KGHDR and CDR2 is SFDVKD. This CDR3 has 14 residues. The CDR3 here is CATSVGYSNQPQHF. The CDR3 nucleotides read TGTGCCACCAGTGTGGGATATAGCAATCAGCCCCAGCATTTT.

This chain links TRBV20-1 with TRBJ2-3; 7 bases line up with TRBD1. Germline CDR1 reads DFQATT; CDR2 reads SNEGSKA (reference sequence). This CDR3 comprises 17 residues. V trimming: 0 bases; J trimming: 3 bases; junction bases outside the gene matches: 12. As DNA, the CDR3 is TGCAGTGCTAGAGATGCGACAGGGCGGACGGATACAGATACGCAGTATTTT. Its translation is CSARDATGRTDTDTQYF.

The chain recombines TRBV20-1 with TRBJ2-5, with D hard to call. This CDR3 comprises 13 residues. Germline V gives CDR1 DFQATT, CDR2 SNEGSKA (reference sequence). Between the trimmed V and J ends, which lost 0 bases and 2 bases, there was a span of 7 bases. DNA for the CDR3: TGCAGTGCTAGAGATCACAAACAAGAGACCCAGTACTTC. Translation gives CSARDHKQETQYF.

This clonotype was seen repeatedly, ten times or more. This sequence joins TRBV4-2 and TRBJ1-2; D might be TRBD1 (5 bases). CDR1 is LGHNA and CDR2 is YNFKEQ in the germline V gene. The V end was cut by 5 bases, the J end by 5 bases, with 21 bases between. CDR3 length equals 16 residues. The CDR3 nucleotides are TGTGCCAGCAGCAAAGGGGTGGGCAGCACCCTTTATGGCTACACCTTC. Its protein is CASSKGVGSTLYGYTF.

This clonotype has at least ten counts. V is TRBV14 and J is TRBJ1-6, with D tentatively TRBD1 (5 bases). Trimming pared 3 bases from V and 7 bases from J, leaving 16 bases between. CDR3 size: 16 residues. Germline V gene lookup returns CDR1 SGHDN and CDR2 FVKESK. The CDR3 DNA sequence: TGTGCCAGCAGCCAGACCCAGGGAATAAGGAATTCACCCCTCCACTTT. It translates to CASSQTQGIRNSPLHF.

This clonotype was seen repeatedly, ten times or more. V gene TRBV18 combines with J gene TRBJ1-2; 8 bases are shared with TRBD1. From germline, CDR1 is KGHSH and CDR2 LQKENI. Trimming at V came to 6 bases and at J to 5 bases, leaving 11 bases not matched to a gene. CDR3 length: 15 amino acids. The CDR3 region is CASSPRTGNEYGYTF. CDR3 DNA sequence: TGTGCCAGCTCTCCTCGGACAGGGAATGAATATGGCTACACCTTC.

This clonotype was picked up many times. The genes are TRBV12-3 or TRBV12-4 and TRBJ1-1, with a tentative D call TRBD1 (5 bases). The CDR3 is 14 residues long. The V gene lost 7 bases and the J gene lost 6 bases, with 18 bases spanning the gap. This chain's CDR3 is CASTRDGLGSEAFF. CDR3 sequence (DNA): TGTGCCAGCACCCGGGACGGCCTTGGTTCTGAAGCTTTCTTT.

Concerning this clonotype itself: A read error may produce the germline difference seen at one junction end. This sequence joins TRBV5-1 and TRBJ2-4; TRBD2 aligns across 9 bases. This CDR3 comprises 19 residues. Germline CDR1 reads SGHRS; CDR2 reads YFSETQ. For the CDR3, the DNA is TGCGCCAGCAGCTTGGCCGGCCGAGCGGGGGGTTCAGCCAAAAACATTAAGTACTTC. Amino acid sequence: CASSLAGRAGGSAKNIKYF.

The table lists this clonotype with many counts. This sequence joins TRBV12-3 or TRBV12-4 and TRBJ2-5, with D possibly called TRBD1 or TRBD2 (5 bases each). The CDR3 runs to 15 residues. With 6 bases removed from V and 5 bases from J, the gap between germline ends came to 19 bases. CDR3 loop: CASRDNNQRGETQYF. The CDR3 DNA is TGTGCCAGCAGGGACAACAACCAAAGAGGGGAGACCCAGTACTTC.

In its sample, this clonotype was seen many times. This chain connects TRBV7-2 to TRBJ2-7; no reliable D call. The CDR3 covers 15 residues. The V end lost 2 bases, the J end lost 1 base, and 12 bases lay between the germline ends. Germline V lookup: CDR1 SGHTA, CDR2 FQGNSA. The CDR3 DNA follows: TGTGCCAGCAGCTTATTAGGCACCAAATCCTACGAGCAGTACTTC. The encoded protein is CASSLLGTKSYEQYF.